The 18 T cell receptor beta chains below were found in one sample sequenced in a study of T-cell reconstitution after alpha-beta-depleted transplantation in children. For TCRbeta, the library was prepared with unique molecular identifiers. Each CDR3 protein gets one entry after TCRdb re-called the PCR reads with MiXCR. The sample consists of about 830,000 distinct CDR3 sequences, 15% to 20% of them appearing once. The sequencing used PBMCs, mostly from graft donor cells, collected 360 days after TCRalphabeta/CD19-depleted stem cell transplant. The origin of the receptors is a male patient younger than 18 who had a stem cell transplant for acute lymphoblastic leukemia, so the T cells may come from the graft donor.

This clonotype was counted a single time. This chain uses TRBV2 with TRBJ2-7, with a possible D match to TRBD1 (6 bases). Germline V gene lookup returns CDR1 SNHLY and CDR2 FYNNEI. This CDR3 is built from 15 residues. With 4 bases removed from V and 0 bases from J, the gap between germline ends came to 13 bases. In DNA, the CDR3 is TGTGCCAGCAGTGCCTACAGGGCCCCCTCCTACGAGCAGTACTTC. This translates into CASSAYRAPSYEQYF. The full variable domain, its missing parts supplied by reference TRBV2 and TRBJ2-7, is EPEVTQTPSHQVTQMGQEVILRCVPISNHLYFYWYRQILGQKVEFLVSFYNNEISEKSEIFDDQFSVERPDGSNFTLKIRSTKLEDSAMYFCASSAYRAPSYEQYFGPGTRLTVT.

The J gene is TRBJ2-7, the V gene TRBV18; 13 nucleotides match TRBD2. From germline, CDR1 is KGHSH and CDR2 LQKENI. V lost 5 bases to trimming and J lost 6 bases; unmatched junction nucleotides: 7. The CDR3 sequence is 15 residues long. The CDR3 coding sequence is TGTGCCAGCTCATCGTGGACTAGCGGGGGCCCCGAGCAGTACTTC. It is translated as CASSSWTSGGPEQYF. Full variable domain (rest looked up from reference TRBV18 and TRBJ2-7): NAGVMQNPRHLVRRRGQEARLRCSPMKGHSHVYWYRQLPEEGLKFMVYLQKENIIDESGMPKERFSAEFPKEGPSILRIQQVVRGDSAAYFCASSSWTSGGPEQYFGPGTRLTVT.

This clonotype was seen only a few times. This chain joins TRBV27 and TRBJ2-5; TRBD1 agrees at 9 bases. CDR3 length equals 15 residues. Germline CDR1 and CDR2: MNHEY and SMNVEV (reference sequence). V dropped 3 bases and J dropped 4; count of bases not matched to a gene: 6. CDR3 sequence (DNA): TGTGCCAGCAGTTTTTTGACAGGGGGGCGAGAGACCCAGTACTTC. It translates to CASSFLTGGRETQYF.

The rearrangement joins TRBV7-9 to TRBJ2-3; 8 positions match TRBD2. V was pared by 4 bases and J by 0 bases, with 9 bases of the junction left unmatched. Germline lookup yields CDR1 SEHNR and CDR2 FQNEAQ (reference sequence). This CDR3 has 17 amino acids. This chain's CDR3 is CASSYPKASGSTDTQYF. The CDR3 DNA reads TGTGCCAGCAGCTACCCAAAAGCTAGCGGGAGCACAGATACGCAGTATTTT.

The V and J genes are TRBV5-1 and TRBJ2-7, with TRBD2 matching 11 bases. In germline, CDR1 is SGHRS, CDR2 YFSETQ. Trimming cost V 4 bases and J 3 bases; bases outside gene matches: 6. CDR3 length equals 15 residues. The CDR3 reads CASSIGTSGYYEQYF. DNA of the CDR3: TGCGCCAGCAGCATCGGGACTAGCGGTTACTACGAGCAGTACTTC.

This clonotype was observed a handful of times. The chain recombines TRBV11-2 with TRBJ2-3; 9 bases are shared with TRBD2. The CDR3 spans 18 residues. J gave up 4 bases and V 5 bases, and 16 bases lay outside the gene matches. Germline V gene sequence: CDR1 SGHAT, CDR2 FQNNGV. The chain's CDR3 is CASSPPFPIAGESDTQYF. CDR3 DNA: TGTGCCAGCAGCCCCCCTTTCCCAATAGCGGGGGAGTCAGATACGCAGTATTTT.

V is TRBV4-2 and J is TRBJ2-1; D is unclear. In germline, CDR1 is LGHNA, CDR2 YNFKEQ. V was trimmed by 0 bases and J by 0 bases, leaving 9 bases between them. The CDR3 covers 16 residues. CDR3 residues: CASSQERMSSYNEQFF. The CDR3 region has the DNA TGTGCCAGCAGCCAAGAAAGGATGAGCTCCTACAATGAGCAGTTCTTC.

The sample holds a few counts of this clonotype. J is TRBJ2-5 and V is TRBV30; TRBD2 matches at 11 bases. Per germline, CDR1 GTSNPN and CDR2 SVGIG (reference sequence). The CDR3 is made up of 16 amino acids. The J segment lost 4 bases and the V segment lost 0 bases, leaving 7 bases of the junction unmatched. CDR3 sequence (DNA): TGTGCCTGGAGTGTCGGTAGCGGGAGGGCCAGAGAGACCCAGTACTTC. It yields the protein CAWSVGSGRARETQYF. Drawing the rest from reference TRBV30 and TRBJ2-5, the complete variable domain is SQTIHQWPATLVQPVGSPLSLECTVEGTSNPNLYWYRQAAGRGLQLLFYSVGIGQISSEVPQNLSASRPQDRQFILSSKKLLLSDSGFYLCAWSVGSGRARETQYFGPGTRLLVL.

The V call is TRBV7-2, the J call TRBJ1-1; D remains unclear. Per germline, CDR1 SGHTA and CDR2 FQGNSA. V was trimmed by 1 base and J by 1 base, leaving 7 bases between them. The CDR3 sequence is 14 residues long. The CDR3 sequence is CASSLETSNTEAFF. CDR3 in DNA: TGTGCCAGCAGCTTAGAGACGTCGAACACTGAAGCTTTCTTT.

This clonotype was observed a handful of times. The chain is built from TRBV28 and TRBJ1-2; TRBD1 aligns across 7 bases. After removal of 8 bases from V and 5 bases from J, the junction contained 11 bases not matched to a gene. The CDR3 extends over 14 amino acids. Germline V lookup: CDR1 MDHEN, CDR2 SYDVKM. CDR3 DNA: TGTGCCAGCCTAAGGGGGCGAAGGAGGTATGGCTACACCTTC. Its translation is CASLRGRRRYGYTF.

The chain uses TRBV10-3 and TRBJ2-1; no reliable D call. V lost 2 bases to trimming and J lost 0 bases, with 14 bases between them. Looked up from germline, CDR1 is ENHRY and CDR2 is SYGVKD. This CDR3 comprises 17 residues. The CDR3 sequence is CAISEPSDWSSYNEQFF. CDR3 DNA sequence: TGTGCCATCAGTGAGCCCAGCGACTGGAGCTCCTACAATGAGCAGTTCTTC.

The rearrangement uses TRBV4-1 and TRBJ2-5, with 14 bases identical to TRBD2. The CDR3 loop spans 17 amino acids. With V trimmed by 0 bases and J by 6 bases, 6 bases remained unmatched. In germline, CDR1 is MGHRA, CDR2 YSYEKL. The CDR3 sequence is CASSQDGGTSGRKTQYF. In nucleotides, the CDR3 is TGCGCCAGCAGCCAAGATGGGGGGACTAGCGGGAGAAAGACCCAGTACTTC.

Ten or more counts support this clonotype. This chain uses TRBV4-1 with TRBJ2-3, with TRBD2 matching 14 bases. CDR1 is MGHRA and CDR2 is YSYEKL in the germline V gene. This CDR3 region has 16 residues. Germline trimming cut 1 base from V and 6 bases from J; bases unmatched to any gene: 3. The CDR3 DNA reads TGCGCCAGCAGCCAAGCGGGACTAGCGGGAGAGGATACGCAGTATTTT. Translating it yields CASSQAGLAGEDTQYF.

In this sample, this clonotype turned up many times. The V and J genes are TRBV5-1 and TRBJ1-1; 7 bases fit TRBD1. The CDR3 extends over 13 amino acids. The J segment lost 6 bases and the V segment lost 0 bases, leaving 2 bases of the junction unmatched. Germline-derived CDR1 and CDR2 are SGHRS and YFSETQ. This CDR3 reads CASSLEGGPEAFF. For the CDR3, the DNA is TGCGCCAGCAGCTTGGAAGGGGGCCCTGAAGCTTTCTTT. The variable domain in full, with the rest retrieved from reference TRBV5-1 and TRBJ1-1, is KAGVTQTPRYLIKTRGQQVTLSCSPISGHRSVSWYQQTPGQGLQFLFEYFSETQRNKGNFPGRFSGRQFSNSRSEMNVSTLELGDSALYLCASSLEGGPEAFFGQGTRLTVV.

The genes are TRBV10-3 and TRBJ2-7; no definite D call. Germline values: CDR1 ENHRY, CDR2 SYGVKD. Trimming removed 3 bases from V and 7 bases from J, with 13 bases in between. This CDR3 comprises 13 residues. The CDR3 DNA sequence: TGTGCCATCAGTGACCCGACCACGCGGGAGCAGTACTTC. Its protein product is CAISDPTTREQYF.

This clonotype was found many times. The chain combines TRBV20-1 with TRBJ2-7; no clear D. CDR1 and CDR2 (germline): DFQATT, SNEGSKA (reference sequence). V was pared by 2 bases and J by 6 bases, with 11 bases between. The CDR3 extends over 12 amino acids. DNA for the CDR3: TGCAGTGCTAGATCCTTGGGCGTCGAGCAGTACTTC. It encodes CSARSLGVEQYF.

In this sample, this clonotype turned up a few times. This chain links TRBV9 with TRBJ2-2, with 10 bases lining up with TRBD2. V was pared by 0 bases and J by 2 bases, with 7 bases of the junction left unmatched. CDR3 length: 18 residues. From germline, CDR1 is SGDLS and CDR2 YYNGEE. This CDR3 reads CASSVESGRARNTGELFF. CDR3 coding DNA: TGTGCCAGCAGCGTAGAGAGCGGGAGGGCCCGAAACACCGGGGAGCTGTTTTTT.

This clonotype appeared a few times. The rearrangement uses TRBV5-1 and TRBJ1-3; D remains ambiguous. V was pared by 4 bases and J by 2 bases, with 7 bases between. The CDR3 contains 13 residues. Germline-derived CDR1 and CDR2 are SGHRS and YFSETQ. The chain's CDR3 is CASSRLPGNTIYF. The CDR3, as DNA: TGCGCCAGCAGCCGCCTCCCTGGAAACACCATATATTTT.